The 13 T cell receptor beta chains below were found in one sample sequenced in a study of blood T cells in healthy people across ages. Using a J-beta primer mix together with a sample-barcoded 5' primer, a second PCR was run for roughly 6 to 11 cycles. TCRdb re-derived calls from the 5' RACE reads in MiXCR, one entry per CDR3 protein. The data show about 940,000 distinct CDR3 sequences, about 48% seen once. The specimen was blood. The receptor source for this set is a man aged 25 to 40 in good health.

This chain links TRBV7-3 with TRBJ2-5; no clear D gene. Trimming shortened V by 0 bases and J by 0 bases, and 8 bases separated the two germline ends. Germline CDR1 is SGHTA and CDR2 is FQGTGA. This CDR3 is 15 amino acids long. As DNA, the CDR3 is TGTGCCAGCAGCTTAACCCCCCAGCACCAAGAGACCCAGTACTTC. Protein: CASSLTPQHQETQYF.

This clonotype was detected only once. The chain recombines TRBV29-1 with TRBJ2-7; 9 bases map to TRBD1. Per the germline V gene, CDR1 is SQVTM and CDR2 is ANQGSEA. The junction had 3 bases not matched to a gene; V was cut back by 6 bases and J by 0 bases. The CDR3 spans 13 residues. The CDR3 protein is CSVGQGSSYEQYF. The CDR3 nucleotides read TGCAGCGTGGGACAGGGAAGCTCCTACGAGCAGTACTTC.

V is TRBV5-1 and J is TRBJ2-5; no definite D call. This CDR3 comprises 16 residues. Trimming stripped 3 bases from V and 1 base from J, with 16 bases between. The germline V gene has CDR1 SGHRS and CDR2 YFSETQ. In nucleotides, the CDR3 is TGCGCCAGCAGCTCGGGCCCTAGAGCTGGCCAAGAGACCCAGTACTTC. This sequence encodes CASSSGPRAGQETQYF.

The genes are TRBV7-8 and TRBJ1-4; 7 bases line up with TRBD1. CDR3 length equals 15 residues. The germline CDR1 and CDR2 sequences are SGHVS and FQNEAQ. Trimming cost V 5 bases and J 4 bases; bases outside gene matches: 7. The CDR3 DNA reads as TGTGCCAGCAGCCGGGCAGGGGGTTTTAATGAAAAACTGTTTTTT. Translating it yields CASSRAGGFNEKLFF.

CDR3 region: CASSLGVTLSTDTQYF. The CDR3 bases are TGTGCCAGCAGTTTAGGGGTGACCCTTAGCACAGATACGCAGTATTTT. This sequence joins TRBV12-3 or TRBV12-4 and TRBJ2-3; D is uncertain. The V end was cut by 1 base, the J end by 0 bases, with 11 bases between. There are 16 residues in the CDR3.

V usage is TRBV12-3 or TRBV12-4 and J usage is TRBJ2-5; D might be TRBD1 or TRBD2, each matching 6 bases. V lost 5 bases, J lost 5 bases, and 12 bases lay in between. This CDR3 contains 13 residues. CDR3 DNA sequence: TGTGCCAGCAGTGCTCTGGGGGGCGAGACCCAGTACTTC. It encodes CASSALGGETQYF.

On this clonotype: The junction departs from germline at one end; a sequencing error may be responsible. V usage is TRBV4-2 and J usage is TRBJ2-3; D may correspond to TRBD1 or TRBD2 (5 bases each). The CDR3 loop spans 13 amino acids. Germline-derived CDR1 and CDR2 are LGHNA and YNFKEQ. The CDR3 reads CVSSLGGPDTQYF. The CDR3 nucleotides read TGTGTCAGCAGCCTTGGGGGTCCAGATACGCAGTATTTT.

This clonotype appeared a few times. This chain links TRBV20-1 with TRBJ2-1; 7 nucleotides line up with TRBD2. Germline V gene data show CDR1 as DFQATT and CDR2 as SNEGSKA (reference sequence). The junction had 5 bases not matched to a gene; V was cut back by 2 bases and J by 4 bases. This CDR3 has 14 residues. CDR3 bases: TGCAGTGCTAGACACTGGGGGGGATACAATGAGCAGTTCTTC. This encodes CSARHWGGYNEQFF.

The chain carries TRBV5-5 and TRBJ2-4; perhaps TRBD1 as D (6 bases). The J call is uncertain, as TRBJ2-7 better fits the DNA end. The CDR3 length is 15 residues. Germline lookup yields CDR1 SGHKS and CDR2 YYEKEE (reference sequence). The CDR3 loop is CASSLVTGWLHEQYF. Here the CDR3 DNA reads TGTGCCAGCAGCTTGGTAACAGGGTGGCTCCACGAGCAGTACTTC.

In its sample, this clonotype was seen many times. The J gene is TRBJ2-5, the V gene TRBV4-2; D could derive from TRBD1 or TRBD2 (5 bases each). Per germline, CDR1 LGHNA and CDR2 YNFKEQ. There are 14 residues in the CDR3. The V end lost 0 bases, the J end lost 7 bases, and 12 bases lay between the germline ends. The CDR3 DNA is TGTGCCAGCAGCCAAGATGAACAGAGGGGGACCCAGTACTTC. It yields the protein CASSQDEQRGTQYF.

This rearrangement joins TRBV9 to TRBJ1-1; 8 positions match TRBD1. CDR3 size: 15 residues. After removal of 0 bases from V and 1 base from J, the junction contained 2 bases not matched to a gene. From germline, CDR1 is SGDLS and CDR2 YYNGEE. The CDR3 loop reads CASSVGTGGNTEAFF. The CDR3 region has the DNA TGTGCCAGCAGCGTAGGAACAGGGGGGAACACTGAAGCTTTCTTT.

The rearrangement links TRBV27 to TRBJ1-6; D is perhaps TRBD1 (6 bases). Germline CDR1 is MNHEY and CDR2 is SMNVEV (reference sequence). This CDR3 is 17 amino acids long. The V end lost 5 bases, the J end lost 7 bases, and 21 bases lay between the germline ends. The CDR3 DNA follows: TGTGCCAGCAGTCCATTCGGCAGGGGTAAGGACAATTCACCCCTCCACTTT. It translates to CASSPFGRGKDNSPLHF.

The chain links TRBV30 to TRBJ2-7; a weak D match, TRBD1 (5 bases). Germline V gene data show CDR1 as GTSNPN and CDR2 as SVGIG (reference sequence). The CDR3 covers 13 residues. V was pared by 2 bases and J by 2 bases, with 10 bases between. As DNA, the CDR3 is TGTGCCTGGAGTAAGGACACCACCTACGAGCAGTACTTC. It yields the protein CAWSKDTTYEQYF.